This T cell receptor (beta chain) derives from a study of regulatory T cells in long-lasting Graves disease. At the level of the study: Patients newly diagnosed with Graves' had been on antithyroid drugs for under 3 months.

Losses at the gene ends were 4 bases for V and 3 bases for J; bases not matched to a gene: 7. Germline assignment: CDR1 MNHEY and CDR2 SVGEGT. This CDR3 has 16 residues. Findings and caveats of the study: There was favoring of TRBV28, TRBJ1-2 and TRBJ2-5 in persistent disease.

This clonotype was recorded a few times. No antigen is known for it. CDR3-region Arm-PCR and iRepertoire HTBI primers produced the TCR beta libraries. Authors' methods: Sequenced samples collectively carried approximately 58 TRBV and about 15 TRBJ segments. TCRdb processed the multiplex PCR reads anew with MiXCR; each CDR3 protein has one entry. TCRdb's processing, not the authors' own work, is the source of the V and J calls. Found here are 400,000 to 500,000 distinct CDR3 sequences, about 15% of them singletons; the top ten hold about 10%. The sample's time point: newly diagnosed GD, antithyroid drugs for less than 3 months. Scientists built the TCR library using RNA that was extracted from PBMCs. The sample was also reused in another study, on T cells in Graves' hyperthyroidism and ophthalmopathy.

Sequencing used peripheral blood mononuclear cells (PBMCs), obtained at new diagnosis, from a patient treated with antithyroid drugs. The rearrangement uses TRBV6-2 or TRBV6-3 and TRBJ1-4; the match to TRBD1 covers 8 bases. This TCR was recovered from a woman younger than 45 with Graves disease. CDR3 nucleotide sequence: TGTGCCAGCAGTTCCAGGACAGGGTTTCCTAATGAAAAACTGTTTTTT. It specifies CASSSRTGFPNEKLFF.